This TCR beta chain is from a study of cytomegalovirus exposure and HLA in healthy donors. The CDR3 has 14 amino acids. The germline CDR1 and CDR2 sequences are SGHRS and YFSETQ. The trim removed 4 bases at V and 5 bases at J, leaving 2 bases unmatched. With 60 Vbeta and 13 Jbeta primers, the PCR was carried out. TCRdb's table, derived via immunoSEQ multiplex PCR, lists solely in-frame clones and lacks some. The sample holds around 110,000 clones, roughly three fifths seen once. Concerning this clone: The antigen remains undetermined.

General study results and limits: Productive status was seen about 90% or about 30% of the time for most TCR beta V segments in an earlier analysis. Some V segments could not be told apart, so they were left out, TRBV6-2 and TRBV6-3 among them.

The source material was PBMCs. V and J are TRBV5-1 and TRBJ2-7; 14 bases align to TRBD2. The clonotype comes from a woman aged 40 to 55 in good health and CMV-seropositive. The CDR3 region has the DNA TGCGCCAGCAGCGTGGGACTAGCGGGAGACGAGCAGTACTTC. This encodes CASSVGLAGDEQYF.